The 17 T cell receptor beta chains presented below share a single source sample, sequenced in a study of human T cells and chemical hapten exposure. TCRdb re-called the RACE reads with MiXCR, one entry per CDR3 protein. The profile shows around 99,000 distinct CDR3 sequences, approximately 8.8% of them singletons. The sample's time point: patch test 2, 6 weeks after DPC sensitization. Treatment described: therapeutic diphenylcyclopropenone sensitization with weekly scalp DPC. The input for sequencing was whole blood, taken in connection with sensitization to the hapten diphenylcyclopropenone (DPC). The receptor source for this set is a woman aged 40 to 49 with alopecia areata. Some clones in this sample may be carry-over from other donors' samples.

This clonotype occurred a few times. This sequence joins TRBV2 and TRBJ2-7; D might be TRBD2 (5 bases). The CDR3 covers 13 residues. The V gene lost 6 bases and the J gene lost 3 bases, with 12 bases spanning the gap. Germline assignment: CDR1 SNHLY and CDR2 FYNNEI. The CDR3 sequence: CASSLLVHYEQYF. The DNA for the CDR3 is TGTGCCAGCAGCCTACTAGTACACTACGAGCAGTACTTC.

This clonotype showed up many times. The V call is TRBV28, the J call TRBJ1-2, with 8 bases fitting TRBD1. J gave up 2 bases and V 8 bases, and 4 bases lay outside the gene matches. The V gene's germline CDR1 is MDHEN and CDR2 SYDVKM. The CDR3 spans 13 residues. CDR3 coding DNA: TGTGCCAGCGTTACAGGGGGAAACTATGGCTACACCTTC. Translating it yields CASVTGGNYGYTF.

The chain employs TRBV6-6 and TRBJ1-4, with a weak D call TRBD1 (5 bases). CDR1 is MNHNY and CDR2 is SVGAGI in the germline V gene (reference sequence). CDR3 size: 16 residues. V was trimmed by 0 bases and J by 2 bases, leaving 10 bases between them. The CDR3 nucleotides read TGTGCCAGCAGTTACTCGAAAGGGACCACTAATGAAAAACTGTTTTTT. The encoded protein is CASSYSKGTTNEKLFF.

This clonotype was observed at least ten times. The chain has TRBV7-8 and TRBJ2-7, with 7 bases identical to TRBD1. Germline CDR1 and CDR2: SGHVS and FQNEAQ. The CDR3 length is 14 residues. Losses at the gene ends were 4 bases for V and 6 bases for J; bases not matched to a gene: 9. The chain's CDR3 is CASSSRQGRSEQYF. In nucleotides, the CDR3 is TGTGCCAGCAGCTCTAGACAGGGTAGGAGCGAGCAGTACTTC.

This clonotype was seen ten or more times. The chain joins TRBV7-8 to TRBJ1-6, with TRBD1 matching over 9 bases. The trim removed 6 bases at V and 1 base at J, leaving 10 bases unmatched. This CDR3 has 18 residues. The germline gives CDR1 SGHVS, CDR2 FQNEAQ. This CDR3 is CASRSDRGIRSYNSPLHF. CDR3 bases: TGTGCCAGCAGATCAGACAGGGGGATAAGGTCCTATAATTCACCCCTCCACTTT. Together with reference TRBV7-8 and TRBJ1-6, the CDR3 gives the full variable domain: GAGVSQSPRYKVAKRGQDVALRCDPISGHVSLFWYQQALGQGPEFLTYFQNEAQLDKSGLPSDRFFAERPEGSVSTLKIQRTQQEDSAVYLCASRSDRGIRSYNSPLHFGNGTRLTVT.

This clonotype was observed at least ten times. J is TRBJ2-4 and V is TRBV2; D gene unclear. The CDR3 covers 11 residues. Germline CDR1 reads SNHLY; CDR2 reads FYNNEI. Between the trimmed V and J ends, which lost 3 bases and 12 bases, there was a span of 9 bases. As DNA, the CDR3 is TGTGCCAGCAGTGACCCGACAAGTCAGTACTTC. This codes for CASSDPTSQYF.

This clonotype came up a few times. This chain uses TRBV10-3 with TRBJ2-2; 8 positions agree with TRBD2. Looked up from germline, CDR1 is ENHRY and CDR2 is SYGVKD. Trimming cost V 4 bases and J 13 bases; bases outside gene matches: 5. The CDR3 is made up of 12 amino acids. The CDR3 loop reads CAISGAGESLFF. DNA for the CDR3: TGTGCCATCAGTGGAGCGGGGGAGTCGCTGTTTTTT.

This clonotype was counted at least ten times. The chain couples TRBV7-9 to TRBJ1-4; D remains unclear. V gave up 5 bases and J gave up 0 bases, with 7 bases separating them. Germline assignment: CDR1 SEHNR and CDR2 FQNEAQ (reference sequence). The CDR3 has 14 residues. This CDR3 is CASSQHATNEKLFF. CDR3 bases: TGTGCCAGCAGCCAACATGCAACTAATGAAAAACTGTTTTTT.

About this clonotype: Given a much more abundant clone one base away, this may be a read error. The chain has TRBV4-1 and TRBJ2-1; the D is unclear. Trimming removed 0 bases at V and 5 bases at J, with 17 bases between. Germline V CDR1 and CDR2: MGHRA, YSYEKL. CDR3 length equals 17 residues. The DNA of the CDR3 is TGCGCCAGCAGCCAAGATCGCCGGCCGGGTACAGACAATGAGCAGTTCTTC. Residues: CASSQDRRPGTDNEQFF.

A few counts support this clonotype. The CDR3 coding sequence is TGTGCCAGCAGTACCCACAGGGTTAACGAGCAGTACTTC. Translated, it gives CASSTHRVNEQYF. The rearrangement joins TRBV28 to TRBJ2-7; perhaps TRBD1 as D (6 bases). Germline-derived CDR1 and CDR2 are MDHEN and SYDVKM. Deletions cut 5 bases from V and 5 bases from J, with 13 bases between. The CDR3 has 13 residues.

This clonotype was seen a handful of times. The chain is built from TRBV7-2 and TRBJ2-3; D is unclear. CDR3 length: 12 residues. Germline V CDR1 and CDR2: SGHTA, FQGNSA. Trimming removed 5 bases at V and 6 bases at J, with 9 bases between. The CDR3 loop reads CASSPTSDTQYF. As DNA, the CDR3 is TGTGCCAGCAGCCCAACATCGGATACGCAGTATTTT.

This clonotype has ten or more counts. The CDR3, as DNA: TGTGCCAGCAGTTACCCAGGGTCCTATAATTCACCCCTCCACTTT. This gives the protein CASSYPGSYNSPLHF. J is TRBJ1-6 and V is TRBV6-6; TRBD1 is a possible D gene (5 bases). The CDR3 consists of 15 residues. Germline V gives CDR1 MNHNY, CDR2 SVGAGI (reference sequence). Deletions cut 2 bases from V and 1 base from J, with 6 bases between.

The J gene is TRBJ1-5, the V gene TRBV7-2; D possibly corresponds to TRBD1 (5 bases). Germline CDR1 reads SGHTA; CDR2 reads FQGNSA. Trimming took 1 base from V and 3 from J, leaving 13 bases between them. The CDR3 spans 16 residues. CDR3 amino acids: CASSLDGDSPNQPQHF. CDR3 DNA sequence: TGTGCCAGCAGCTTAGATGGTGACAGCCCCAATCAGCCCCAGCATTTT.

The gene calls are TRBV7-2 and TRBJ1-5; perhaps TRBD1 as D (6 bases). The length of the CDR3 is 15 residues. V was cut by 4 bases and J by 7 bases, with 17 bases left in between. Germline CDR1 reads SGHTA; CDR2 reads FQGNSA. This CDR3 reads CASSSTLQGTQPQHF. The CDR3 DNA is TGTGCCAGCAGCTCGACCTTGCAGGGGACCCAGCCCCAGCATTTT. Drawing the rest from reference TRBV7-2 and TRBJ1-5, the complete variable domain is GAGVSQSPSNKVTEKGKDVELRCDPISGHTALYWYRQSLGQGLEFLIYFQGNSAPDKSGLPSDRFSAERTGGSVSTLTIQRTQQEDSAVYLCASSSTLQGTQPQHFGDGTRLSIL.

This chain links TRBV18 with TRBJ1-2; D remains ambiguous. The CDR3 is 14 amino acids. Trimming left V 0 bases short and J 4 bases short, with 9 bases between. The V gene's germline CDR1 is KGHSH and CDR2 LQKENI. Here the CDR3 DNA reads TGTGCCAGCTCACCACCGGGCCCTCTCTATGGCTACACCTTC. Protein product: CASSPPGPLYGYTF.

The chain is built from TRBV6-6 and TRBJ2-7, with D perhaps matching TRBD1 (6 bases). The germline CDR1 and CDR2 sequences are MNHNY and SVGAGI (reference sequence). Trimming left V 6 bases short and J 1 base short, with 13 bases between. This CDR3 contains 14 residues. CDR3 sequence reads: CASRPRDTSYEQYF. In nucleotides, the CDR3 is TGTGCCAGCAGGCCGAGGGACACATCCTACGAGCAGTACTTC.

The chain is built from TRBV20-1 and TRBJ2-1; 11 bases match TRBD2. The V and J ends lost 4 bases and 1 base, in that order; junction bases with no gene match: 9. Germline V lookup: CDR1 DFQATT, CDR2 SNEGSKA (reference sequence). The CDR3 totals 17 residues. CDR3: CSATEGTSGGSYNEQFF. CDR3 DNA: TGCAGTGCTACGGAGGGAACTAGCGGGGGATCCTACAATGAGCAGTTCTTC.